This TCR beta chain comes out of a study of molecular identifiers for immune sequencing clone quantification. In TCRdb, the PCR reads were re-called with MiXCR into one record per CDR3 protein. Of about 60,000 distinct CDR3 sequences listed, around 20% were seen once; the top ten hold about 1.5%. This clonotype was seen many times. CDR1 and CDR2 (germline): SGHTA, FQGNSA. V dropped 0 bases and J dropped 0 bases, with 15 bases sitting between them. The CDR3 consists of 19 residues. This receptor was identified in a human donor in good health. Some libraries in this study had Jurkat cell RNA spiked in. J is TRBJ2-6 and V is TRBV7-2, with D possibly being TRBD1 or TRBD2 (5 bases each). Sequences were obtained from naive CD8+ T cells from blood, with Jurkat cell RNA spiked in. As for subset: FACS-sorted CD8+CD4-CCR7+CD45RA+ naive T cells. The DNA of the CDR3 is TGTGCCAGCAGCTTAGCTCACTGGGAGACAGACTCTGGGGCCAACGTCCTGACTTTC. Its protein product is CASSLAHWETDSGANVLTF.